This is a list of T cell receptor beta chains from one sample in a study of shared clonotypes between healthy human individuals. Data came from immunoSEQ multiplex PCR; TCRdb stores just in-frame clones and leaves some out. The table shows some 2,500,000 clones, with more than 85% occurring only once. Sequences were obtained from naive CD4+ T cells from PBMCs. These receptors all stem from a young man in good health. Some clones in this sample may be carry-over from other donors' samples. Each CDR3 is given with its conserved first and last residue. The D gene is left open where the match is weak.

V	D	CDR3
TRBV7-6	TRBD2	CASSLGGTRYNEQFF
TRBV14	NA	CASSQDRGLEGYTF
TRBV9	NA	CASSVFPSTDTQYF
TRBV7-9	NA	CASSLASAKNIQYF
TRBV11-1	TRBD1	CASSLSRQGAIDEQFF
TRBV5-6	NA	CASSSLAVAKNIQYF
TRBV19	NA	CASSIMGSGANVLTF
TRBV5-1	TRBD2	CASSLLAGESDTQYF
TRBV9	TRBD2	CASSPLGSGSPGEQFF
TRBV5-1	NA	CASSLTYTGELFF
TRBV5-1	NA	CASSLAGDGLGADTQYF
TRBV9	TRBD1	CASSQGQGDTEAFF
TRBV6-1	TRBD1	CASSPTGVYGYTF
TRBV19	NA	CASTPGRARGGYTF
TRBV5-8	NA	CASSFRGMETQYF
TRBV6-5	TRBD1	CASRHPGQGSGEQYF
TRBV5-1	TRBD1	CASSSGQGGIYGYTF
TRBV6-5	NA	CASSRGGSPYEQYF
TRBV5-4	TRBD1	CASSNRQGGDTIYF
TRBV19	TRBD1	CASSMDRGGTGELFF
TRBV5-4	NA	CASSLASGRNEQFF
TRBV15	TRBD2	CATSNWASGRGHEQYF
TRBV28	NA	CASSLSPGTPGYEQYF
TRBV16	TRBD1	CASSQDRGNEKLFF
TRBV7-2	TRBD2	CASSFLTSGSPRTDTQYF
TRBV7-3	NA	CASSLYRATNYGYTF
TRBV4-1	NA	CASSRSGTGMNTEAFF
TRBV6-5	NA	CASSYAGANYNEQFF
TRBV11-1	TRBD2	CASSYSGIDNEQFF
TRBV30	NA	CAWGINRATDTQYF